This record covers a single TCR beta chain. Generated by immunoSEQ multiplex PCR, the TCRdb table keeps only in-frame clones and is missing some. The data show 270,000 or so clones, about nine tenths seen once. The data were obtained in a study of blood T cell repertoires in COVID-19. Clinical history as reported by participants underpinned cohort assignment. The clonotype comes from a woman between 18 and 29 years old who had recovered from COVID-19. The sample taken for sequencing was PBMCs or T cells enriched from blood (not recorded which).

As DNA, the CDR3 is TGTGCCAGCAGCGCCCTAGATGAAGCTTTCTTT. It codes for CASSALDEAFF. The chain employs TRBV7-9 and TRBJ1-1; D unresolved. The germline CDR1 and CDR2 sequences are SEHNR and FQNEAQ (reference sequence). V lost 5 bases, J lost 7 bases, and 8 bases lay in between. The CDR3 totals 11 residues.